This section outlines one T cell receptor beta chain sequence together with its context. Its antigen is not identified. This record comes from a study of cytomegalovirus exposure and HLA in healthy donors. General study results and limits: A few chains tied to CMV proved CMV antigen-specific in vitro.

The CDR3 length is 14 residues. V was cut by 5 bases and J by 2 bases, with 13 bases left in between. Germline loops: CDR1 SQVTM, CDR2 ANQGSEA. Here immunoSEQ multiplex PCR was the method, and the copy in TCRdb shows in-frame clones only, minus some. The data show some 150,000 clones, with around nine tenths seen just once and approximately 1.4% held by the top ten. The chain recombines TRBV29-1 with TRBJ2-1, with TRBD2 as a possible D gene (6 bases). This TCR came from a woman between 25 and 40 years old in good health and CMV-seronegative. The material sequenced was PBMCs. CDR3 sequence (DNA): TGCAGCGTTTGGGTAGCGGATCCCTACAATGAGCAGTTCTTC. Its translation is CSVWVADPYNEQFF.